The TCR beta chain described here comes from a study of control samples from healthy donors and cancer patients. The V gene lost 3 bases and the J gene lost 1 base, with 12 bases spanning the gap. Germline CDR1 reads SEHNR; CDR2 reads FQNEAQ (reference sequence). The CDR3 is 15 residues long. Repertoires were generated with immunoSEQ multiplex PCR, while TCRdb's copy carries only in-frame clones and drops some. The table includes some 20,000 clones, 75% to 90% detected once. This receptor was identified in a man aged 55-75 years with head and neck cancer. J is TRBJ1-1 and V is TRBV7-9; possible D gene TRBD1, 5 bases. Sequenced material: PBMCs. The CDR3 loop reads CASSFSGTANTEAFF. CDR3 sequence (DNA): TGTGCCAGCAGCTTTTCCGGGACGGCGAACACTGAAGCTTTCTTT.